This T cell receptor beta chain came from a study of blood T cell repertoires in COVID-19. This CDR3 region has 14 residues. V lost 4 bases and J 2 bases, leaving 12 bases between the germline ends. Germline V CDR1 and CDR2: SGHNT, YYREEE (reference sequence). Per the original data handling: Counts of nucleated cells, estimated from reference gene primer amplification, were obtained. The protocol was immunoSEQ multiplex PCR, while the TCRdb copy is restricted to in-frame clones and leaves out a portion. The V and J calls and clone size come from that table; D and trimming were worked out from the DNA. The sample shows over 30,000 clones, about 86% of them seen only once.

The TCR was taken from a woman aged 70 to 79 with active COVID-19. The chain employs TRBV5-4 and TRBJ1-1; no firm D call. Sequencing input: peripheral blood. CDR3 loop: CASSPDWGNTEAFF. CDR3 DNA: TGTGCCAGCAGCCCGGACTGGGGAAACACTGAAGCTTTCTTT.